This T cell receptor beta chain was obtained from a study of blood T cell repertoires in COVID-19. For the study at large: Donors in the United States, Italy and Spain gave samples during acute or convalescent COVID-19. T cells, B-cell-depleted T cells, or PBMCs supplied cDNA or gDNA.

TCRdb keeps only in-frame clones here, not all; method: immunoSEQ multiplex PCR. The sample consists of 250,000 to 350,000 clones, about 90% of them appearing once. Seattle participants joined during active infection and were tracked over time. The CDR3 is 12 amino acids. The V end lost 1 base, the J end lost 5 bases, and 3 bases lay between the germline ends. Germline CDR1 and CDR2: PRHDT and FYEKMQ (reference sequence). The V call is TRBV13, the J call TRBJ2-1; D is unclear. This receptor was obtained from a woman aged 25 to 45 with COVID-19, enrolled during active disease. Sequenced: peripheral blood. Here the CDR3 reads CASSLVNNEQFF. As DNA, the CDR3 is TGTGCCAGCAGCTTAGTCAACAATGAGCAGTTCTTC. Drawing the rest from reference TRBV13 and TRBJ2-1, the complete variable domain is AAGVIQSPRHLIKEKRETATLKCYPIPRHDTVYWYQQGPGQDPQFLISFYEKMQSDKGSIPDRFSAQQFSDYHSELNMSSLELGDSALYFCASSLVNNEQFFGPGTRLTVL.